The 15 T cell receptor beta chains presented below share a single source sample, sequenced in a study of CD8 T cells in ankylosing spondylitis. TCRdb re-analysed the 5' RACE reads in MiXCR, keeping a single row per CDR3 protein. Counted here are about 310,000 distinct CDR3 sequences, around 21% occurring once; the ten biggest clones make up roughly 3.6%. Sequencing was carried out using blood, either unsorted or a sorted T cell fraction (not recorded which). The receptors shown here come from a female donor with ankylosing spondylitis or in good health (not recorded which).

Turning to this clonotype: Being one base from a much bigger clone, this may be a read error. Here the CDR3 reads CASSWTGADTQYF. Written as DNA, the CDR3 is TGTGCCAGCAGCTGGACAGGGGCAGATACGCAGTATTTT. The chain has TRBV5-4 and TRBJ2-3, with TRBD1 matching over 9 bases. The ends lost 3 bases at V and 4 bases at J; junction bases unmatched: 0. The CDR3 loop spans 13 amino acids. Germline V gives CDR1 SGHNT, CDR2 YYREEE (reference sequence).

This clonotype came up many times. This chain joins TRBV5-6 and TRBJ2-2, with 7 positions matching TRBD2. V shed 4 bases and J 2 bases; nucleotides not matched to a gene: 5. This CDR3 region has 15 residues. Germline CDR1 SGHDT, CDR2 YYEEEE. CDR3 DNA sequence: TGTGCCAGCAGCCCGGGACTACCTAACACCGGGGAGCTGTTTTTT. Translated, it gives CASSPGLPNTGELFF.

This sequence joins TRBV2 and TRBJ1-2; unclear D gene. The CDR3 length is 11 residues. V gave up 7 bases and J gave up 8 bases, with 11 bases separating them. Germline V gives CDR1 SNHLY, CDR2 FYNNEI. CDR3 sequence reads: CASTVTVGYTF. The CDR3 DNA follows: TGTGCCAGCACGGTCACTGTCGGCTACACCTTC. Full variable domain (outside the CDR3, taken from reference TRBV2 and TRBJ1-2): EPEVTQTPSHQVTQMGQEVILRCVPISNHLYFYWYRQILGQKVEFLVSFYNNEISEKSEIFDDQFSVERPDGSNFTLKIRSTKLEDSAMYFCASTVTVGYTFGSGTRLTVV.

This chain joins TRBV7-2 and TRBJ2-7; 9 bases line up with TRBD1. The V gene end was trimmed by 4 bases and the J gene end by 5 bases; junction bases not matched to a gene: 9. Germline-derived CDR1 and CDR2 are SGHTA and FQGNSA. The CDR3 extends over 15 amino acids. The DNA of the CDR3 is TGTGCCAGCAGCTACCTCGGACAGGGGCAAGACGAGCAGTACTTC. Its protein is CASSYLGQGQDEQYF.

This clonotype occurred a few times. This chain joins TRBV10-3 and TRBJ2-3; D unclear. The germline gives CDR1 ENHRY, CDR2 SYGVKD. V was pared by 0 bases and J by 2 bases, with 6 bases between. There are 14 residues in the CDR3. CDR3 nucleotides: TGTGCCATCAGTGAGTCGAGGCACACAGATACGCAGTATTTT. This sequence encodes CAISESRHTDTQYF.

There are a few counts of this clonotype. The chain carries TRBV12-3 or TRBV12-4 and TRBJ2-5, with D perhaps TRBD2 (6 bases). The CDR3 is 12 residues long. The germline V and J ends were trimmed by 3 bases and 7 bases, with 9 bases remaining between them. CDR3 sequence: CASSFRRVTQYF. In DNA, the CDR3 is TGTGCCAGCAGTTTCAGGAGGGTGACCCAGTACTTC.

The table lists this clonotype with many counts. The gene calls are TRBV29-1 and TRBJ2-7; 14 bases are a match to TRBD2. The CDR3 length is 16 residues. The V gene's germline CDR1 is SQVTM and CDR2 ANQGSEA. The ends lost 1 base at V and 5 bases at J; junction bases unmatched: 7. The CDR3 region has the DNA TGCAGCGTTGAAGGGGGACTAGCGGGAGATCTTGACGAGCAGTACTTC. Amino acid sequence: CSVEGGLAGDLDEQYF.

This clonotype was seen many times. The rearrangement joins TRBV6-5 to TRBJ2-7; D uncertain. This CDR3 has 13 amino acids. Trimming removed 4 bases from V and 7 bases from J, with 14 bases in between. Looked up from germline, CDR1 is MNHEY and CDR2 is SVGAGI. CDR3 residues: CASSSPPTWEQYF. The DNA for the CDR3 is TGTGCCAGCAGTTCCCCGCCGACATGGGAGCAGTACTTC.

This clonotype was seen many times. The gene calls are TRBV20-1 and TRBJ1-2; D remains ambiguous. The CDR3 loop spans 11 amino acids. Germline CDR1 and CDR2: DFQATT and SNEGSKA (reference sequence). With 5 bases removed from V and 6 bases from J, the gap between germline ends came to 10 bases. The CDR3 sequence: CSALHGDGYTF. As DNA, the CDR3 is TGCAGTGCTCTACATGGGGATGGCTACACCTTC.

This clonotype has a count of ten or more. The chain couples TRBV20-1 to TRBJ2-7, with a weak D call TRBD1 (5 bases). V dropped 7 bases and J dropped 1 base, with 17 bases sitting between them. Germline V gene sequence: CDR1 DFQATT, CDR2 SNEGSKA (reference sequence). This CDR3 is 14 amino acids long. The CDR3 loop is CSVTGQMGSYEQYF. The DNA of the CDR3 is TGCAGTGTTACTGGACAAATGGGTTCCTACGAGCAGTACTTC.

The rearrangement links TRBV20-1 to TRBJ2-5; no reliable D call. The CDR3 sequence is 13 residues long. Germline V CDR1 and CDR2: DFQATT, SNEGSKA (reference sequence). V lost 6 bases and J 7 bases, leaving 18 bases between the germline ends. CDR3 sequence reads: CSAAPLQSATQYF. DNA of the CDR3: TGCAGTGCCGCCCCCTTGCAAAGCGCGACCCAGTACTTC.

This clonotype turned up a few times. The V gene is TRBV20-1, the J gene TRBJ2-7; D gene unclear. Trimming removed 3 bases at V and 3 bases at J, with 12 bases between. Per the germline V gene, CDR1 is DFQATT and CDR2 is SNEGSKA (reference sequence). The CDR3 is 13 amino acids. The CDR3 nucleotides are TGCAGTGCTAGCCGTCGGGTTATCTACGAGCAGTACTTC. Protein product: CSASRRVIYEQYF.

The J gene is TRBJ1-1, the V gene TRBV12-3 or TRBV12-4; D is possibly TRBD1 (6 bases). The CDR3 is 16 amino acids. V lost 5 bases, J lost 2 bases, and 18 bases lay in between. The CDR3: CASSRSPGVRNTEAFF. The CDR3, as DNA: TGTGCCAGCAGTCGTTCTCCAGGGGTAAGAAACACTGAAGCTTTCTTT.

This clonotype was counted only a few times. V is TRBV2 and J is TRBJ1-1; D is possibly TRBD1 (5 bases). CDR3 size: 13 residues. Germline loops: CDR1 SNHLY, CDR2 FYNNEI. Trimming took 6 bases from V and 2 from J, leaving 10 bases between them. CDR3 loop: CASSRQTNTEAFF. Here the CDR3 DNA reads TGTGCCAGCAGCCGACAGACTAACACTGAAGCTTTCTTT.

The genes are TRBV7-9 and TRBJ2-3, with 8 positions matching TRBD2. The CDR3 covers 15 residues. Germline assignment: CDR1 SEHNR and CDR2 FQNEAQ (reference sequence). J was trimmed by 4 bases and V by 3 bases; bases with no gene match: 6. CDR3 nucleotides: TGTGCCAGCAGCTTTGCCAGCGGGAGCGCAGATACGCAGTATTTT. This encodes CASSFASGSADTQYF.